The rows below give T cell receptor beta chains drawn from one sample of a study of T cells in Graves' hyperthyroidism and ophthalmopathy. Each CDR3 protein gets one entry after TCRdb re-called the multiplex PCR reads with MiXCR. Of approximately 590,000 distinct CDR3 sequences in the sample, around a sixth were seen once. Sequencing input: blood. These receptors were taken from a woman aged 25-40 years with Graves' hyperthyroidism. CDR3s include the opening cysteine and the closing phenylalanine or tryptophan. The D gene is left open where the match is weak. Some rows have no size entry. The others give once, few or many, or a class for an expanded clone.

clone_size,j_call,v_call,cdr3_length,d_call,cdr3_aa,cdr3_nt
many,TRBJ1-1,TRBV28,12,NA,CASRAGQPEAFF,TGTGCCAGCAGAGCTGGACAACCTGAAGCTTTCTTT
many,TRBJ2-7,TRBV27,15,TRBD2,CASSLGTSGGNEQYF,TGTGCCAGCAGCCTTGGGACTAGCGGGGGCAACGAGCAGTACTTC
many,TRBJ2-2,TRBV3-1,17,NA,CASSQGPDRPHTGELFF,TGTGCCAGCAGCCAAGGCCCTGATCGGCCCCACACCGGGGAGCTGTTTTTT
NA,TRBJ2-2,TRBV24-1,13,NA,CATQVRNTGELFF,TGTGCCACCCAGGTCAGGAACACCGGGGAGCTGTTTTTT
NA,TRBJ1-1,TRBV12-3/TRBV12-4,14,NA,CASGGGRENTEAFF,TGTGCCAGCGGGGGGGGGAGGGAGAACACTGAAGCTTTCTTT
many,TRBJ2-7,TRBV5-6,17,TRBD2,CASSPLALAESSYEQYF,TGTGCCAGCAGCCCTTTGGCACTAGCGGAGAGCTCCTACGAGCAGTACTTC
NA,TRBJ1-1,TRBV6-9,14,NA,CASSYLFEGTEAFF,TGTGCCAGCAGTTACTTGTTTGAGGGTACTGAAGCTTTCTTT
many,TRBJ1-2,TRBV6-1,12,NA,CASSPNNYGYTF,TGTGCCAGCAGTCCGAATAACTATGGCTACACCTTC
many,TRBJ2-7,TRBV11-2,12,NA,CASSSTSYEQYF,TGTGCCAGCAGCTCCACTAGCTACGAGCAGTACTTC
many,TRBJ2-3,TRBV3-1,15,TRBD2,CASSLAGGSADTQYF,TGTGCCAGCAGCCTAGCGGGAGGGTCGGCAGATACGCAGTATTTT
many,TRBJ2-1,TRBV11-2,15,TRBD2,CASSAWREANNEQFF,TGTGCCAGCAGCGCTTGGCGGGAGGCAAACAATGAGCAGTTCTTC
few,TRBJ2-5,TRBV5-1,16,NA,CASSFWNRDFQETQYF,TGCGCCAGCAGCTTTTGGAACCGGGACTTCCAAGAGACCCAGTACTTC
few,TRBJ2-7,TRBV27,14,TRBD1,CASAQGASSYEQYF,TGTGCCAGCGCTCAGGGGGCAAGCTCCTACGAGCAGTACTTC
many,TRBJ2-3,TRBV12-3/TRBV12-4,19,TRBD2,CASSFILSSGEAATDTQYF,TGTGCCAGCAGTTTTATTTTGTCTAGCGGGGAAGCCGCGACAGATACGCAGTATTTT
many,TRBJ2-3,TRBV20-1,15,TRBD2,CSAGETSGRTDTQYF,TGCAGTGCCGGAGAGACTAGCGGGAGGACAGATACGCAGTATTTT
many,TRBJ1-1,TRBV27,13,NA,CASSFFSNTEAFF,TGTGCCAGCAGTTTTTTTTCGAACACTGAAGCTTTCTTT
few,TRBJ2-1,TRBV7-3,14,NA,CASSLGFSYNEQFF,TGTGCCAGCAGCTTAGGATTCTCCTACAATGAGCAGTTCTTC
many,TRBJ2-7,TRBV13,16,TRBD2,CASSLAGTSGRHEQYF,TGTGCCAGCAGCTTAGCAGGGACTAGCGGGAGGCACGAGCAGTACTTC
NA,TRBJ1-5,TRBV7-9,16,NA,CASSLDSMASNQPQHF,TGTGCCAGCAGCCTGGACTCTATGGCGAGCAATCAGCCCCAGCATTTT
NA,TRBJ1-2,TRBV18,18,TRBD1,CASSTTPVPGQGNYGYTF,TGTGCCAGCTCAACCACGCCCGTTCCGGGACAGGGGAACTATGGCTACACCTTC
many,TRBJ1-1,TRBV12-3/TRBV12-4,13,TRBD1,CASNKDRVTEAFF,TGTGCCAGCAACAAGGACAGGGTCACTGAAGCTTTCTTT
many,TRBJ1-2,TRBV11-2,15,NA,CASSLVDTPNYGYTF,TGTGCCAGCAGCTTAGTGGACACCCCTAACTATGGCTACACCTTC